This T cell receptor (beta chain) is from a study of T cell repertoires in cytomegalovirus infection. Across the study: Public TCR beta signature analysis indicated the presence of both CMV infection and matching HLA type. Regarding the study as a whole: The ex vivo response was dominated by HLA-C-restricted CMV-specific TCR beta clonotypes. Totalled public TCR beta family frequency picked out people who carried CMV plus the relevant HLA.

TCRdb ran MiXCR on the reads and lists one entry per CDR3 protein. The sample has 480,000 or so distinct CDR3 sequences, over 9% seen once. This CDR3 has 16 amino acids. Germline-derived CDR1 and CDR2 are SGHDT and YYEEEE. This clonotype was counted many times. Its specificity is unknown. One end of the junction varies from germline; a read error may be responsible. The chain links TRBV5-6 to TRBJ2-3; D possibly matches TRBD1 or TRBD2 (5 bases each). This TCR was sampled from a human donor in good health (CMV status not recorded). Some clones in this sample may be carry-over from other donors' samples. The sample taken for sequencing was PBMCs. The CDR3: CASSLDVGAILRAGLF. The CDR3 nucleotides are TGTGCCAGCAGCTTGGATGTCGGGGCTATACTTAGGGCAGGTCTTTTT. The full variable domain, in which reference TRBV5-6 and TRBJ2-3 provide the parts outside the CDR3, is DAGVTQSPTHLIKTRGQQVTLRCSPKSGHDTVSWYQQALGQGPQFIFQYYEEEERQRGNFPDRFSGHQFPNYSSELNVNALLLGDSALYLCASSLDVGAILRAGLFGPGTRLTVL.